This T cell receptor (beta chain) was sequenced in a study of persistence of HIV-infected CD4 T cells. The wider study: A median of about eight years of suppressive ART preceded sampling.

Comments on this clone: The antigen remains unidentified.

The CDR3 extends over 15 amino acids. Germline V CDR1 and CDR2: SGHRS, YFSETQ. V was cut by 0 bases and J by 0 bases, with 7 bases left in between. Anti-CD3/anti-CD28 beads served as a nonspecific positive control stimulus. Sorting selected CD4+ T cells upregulating both CD40 ligand and CD69. PBMCs were depleted of CD8+ T cells before stimulation. CD8-depleted PBMCs were stimulated about 19 hours with anti-CD28/CD49d costimulation, CD40-blocking antibody and enfuvirtide. Sequencing used immunoSEQ version 4 in survey mode. Each sample used up to 1 ug genomic DNA diluted to about 10 ng/uL. This table comes from immunoSEQ multiplex PCR, and its TCRdb copy is limited to in-frame clones, with some not included. The table includes 35,000 to 50,000 clones, roughly nine tenths detected once.

The source of this sequence is an adult man with HIV who was CMV-seropositive. Sample: CD4+ T cells sorted from PBMCs after approximately 18-hour stimulation, taken from a patient who received antiretroviral therapy. The genes are TRBV5-1 and TRBJ2-1, with unresolved D. The DNA of the CDR3 is TGCGCCAGCAGCTTGGACCCCACCTCCTACAATGAGCAGTTCTTC. It is translated as CASSLDPTSYNEQFF.